This T cell receptor (beta chain) was captured by sequencing in a study of blood T cell repertoires in COVID-19. The wider study: Samples taken during acute and convalescent COVID-19 were collected in the United States, Italy and Spain. PBMCs, B-cell-depleted T cells, or T cells provided the cDNA or gDNA that made up the material.

Per the authors' pipeline: The assay estimated nucleated cells by amplifying reference gene primers. Generated by immunoSEQ multiplex PCR, the TCRdb table keeps only in-frame clones and is missing some. The V and J calls and clone size come from that table; D and trimming were worked out from the DNA. The data hold over 25,000 clones, with about 89% observed a single time. Per germline, CDR1 LNHDA and CDR2 SQIVND (reference sequence). Trimming left V 4 bases short and J 4 bases short, with 8 bases between. This CDR3 is 12 amino acids long. The sequencing sample was made of peripheral blood. This TCR derives from a man aged 55 to 70 with acute or convalescent COVID-19. The chain uses TRBV19 and TRBJ2-7; D remains unclear. CDR3 sequence reads: CASSNSHYEQYF. The CDR3 DNA sequence: TGTGCCAGTAGTAACTCCCATTACGAGCAGTACTTC. The whole variable domain, remainder taken from reference TRBV19 and TRBJ2-7, is DGGITQSPKYLFRKEGQNVTLSCEQNLNHDAMYWYRQDPGQGLRLIYYSQIVNDFQKGDIAEGYSVSREKKESFPLTVTSAQKNPTAFYLCASSNSHYEQYFGPGTRLTVT.